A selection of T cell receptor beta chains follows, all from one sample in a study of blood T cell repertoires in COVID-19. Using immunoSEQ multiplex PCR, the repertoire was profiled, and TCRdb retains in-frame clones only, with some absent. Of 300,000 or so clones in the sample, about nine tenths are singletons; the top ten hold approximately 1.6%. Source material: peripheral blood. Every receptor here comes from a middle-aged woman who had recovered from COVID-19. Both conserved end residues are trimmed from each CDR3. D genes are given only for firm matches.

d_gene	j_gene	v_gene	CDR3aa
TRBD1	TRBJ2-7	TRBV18	ASSPRQGQAKKQY
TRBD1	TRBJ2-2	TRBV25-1	ASSGQYTGELF
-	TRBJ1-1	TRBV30	AWGNRRRDTEAF
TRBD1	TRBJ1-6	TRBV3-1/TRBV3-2	ASSWGQVDSPLH
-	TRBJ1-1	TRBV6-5	ASSLEQNTEAF
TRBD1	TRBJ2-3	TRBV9	ASSVGVRGLTDTQY
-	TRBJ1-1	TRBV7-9	ASSLWGGLGTEAF
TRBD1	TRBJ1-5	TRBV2	ASSGRTGPSNQPQH
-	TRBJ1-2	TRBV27	ASSLSSGGGYGYT
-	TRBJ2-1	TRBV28	ASSLPLPNEQF
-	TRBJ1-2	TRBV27	ASSPRSANYGYT
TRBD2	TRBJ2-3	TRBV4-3	ASSLELTREGTDTQY
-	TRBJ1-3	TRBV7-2	ASSLGGGKDSGNTIY
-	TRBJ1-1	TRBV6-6	ASRDPGMGNTEAF
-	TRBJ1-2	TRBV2	ASSVLAGGYT
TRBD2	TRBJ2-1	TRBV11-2	ASSSRLAGANNEQF
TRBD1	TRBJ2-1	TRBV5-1	ASSLRHGTDYNEQF
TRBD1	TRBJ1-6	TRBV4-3	ASSQTRDSLKYNSPLH
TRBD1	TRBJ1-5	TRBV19	ATRRGTGVRNQPQH
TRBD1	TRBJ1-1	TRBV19	ASTTLQGRAEAF
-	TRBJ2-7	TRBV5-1	ASSPSDYNPGSYEQY
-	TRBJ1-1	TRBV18	ASSPPPGFNTEAF
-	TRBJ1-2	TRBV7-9	ASSGGSNYGYT
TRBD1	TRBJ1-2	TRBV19	ASSPDRVRNGYT
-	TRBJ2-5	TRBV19	ASSAGRETQY